This TCR beta chain was captured by sequencing in a study of T cell repertoires in cytomegalovirus infection. TCRdb reanalysed the reads using MiXCR and keeps one entry per CDR3 protein. The sample lists more than 650,000 distinct CDR3 sequences, approximately 34% occurring once. Germline CDR1 and CDR2: SGHVS and FNYEAQ. The CDR3 has 17 residues. Trimming cost V 4 bases and J 7 bases; bases outside gene matches: 11. In its sample, this clonotype was seen many times. The V and J genes are TRBV7-6 and TRBJ2-1; 12 bases map to TRBD2. The source of this sequence is a human donor in good health (CMV status not recorded). Some clones in this sample may be carry-over from other donors' samples. Sequencing was carried out using PBMCs. The CDR3 nucleotides are TGTGCCAGCAGCTATTTTCCGACTAGCGGGAGAAGGAATGAGCAGTTCTTC. Translated, it gives CASSYFPTSGRRNEQFF.